These 7 T cell receptor beta chains share one sample of origin, sequenced in a study of response to subunit inactivated influenza vaccine. Each CDR3 protein is one row after TCRdb ran MiXCR on the RT-PCR reads. The repertoire holds around 850,000 distinct CDR3 sequences, about 18% seen once, with 11% in the top ten. Sequences were derived from PBMCs from blood, sampled roughly 5 days after vaccination. The origin of the receptors is a man in his forties or fifties who received an inactivated influenza vaccine.

V gene TRBV11-2 combines with J gene TRBJ2-7; 7 nucleotides match TRBD2. Germline CDR1 reads SGHAT; CDR2 reads FQNNGV. The CDR3 spans 15 residues. Unmatched junction bases numbered 6, after V lost 1 base and J lost 3 bases. CDR3 amino acids: CASSLAGTTVYEQYF. In DNA form, the CDR3 reads TGTGCCAGCAGCTTAGCTGGGACTACCGTCTACGAGCAGTACTTC.

This sequence joins TRBV4-3 and TRBJ2-2; possibly TRBD2 for D (5 bases). The CDR3 has 14 amino acids. CDR1 and CDR2 from the germline V gene are LGHNA and YSLEER. Trimming took 4 bases from V and 4 from J, leaving 10 bases between them. In nucleotides, the CDR3 is TGCGCCAGCAGCCGCGACGGGGTCACCGGGGAGCTGTTTTTT. Translating it yields CASSRDGVTGELFF.

This clonotype was counted at least ten times. The CDR3 DNA is TGTGCCAGCAGGACGGGACTAGCGACAATCAATGAGCAGTTCTTC. Translated, it gives CASRTGLATINEQFF. The rearrangement uses TRBV6-1 and TRBJ2-1; TRBD2 agrees at 10 bases. Germline trimming cut 6 bases from V and 6 bases from J; bases unmatched to any gene: 8. Germline V gene lookup returns CDR1 MNHNS and CDR2 SASEGT. The CDR3 is made up of 15 amino acids.

In its sample, this clonotype was seen a few times. The chain joins TRBV24-1 to TRBJ2-1, with D maybe TRBD1 (6 bases). The CDR3 length is 14 residues. CDR1 and CDR2 from the germline V gene are KGHDR and SFDVKD. V was trimmed by 4 bases and J by 3 bases, leaving 9 bases between them. CDR3: CATSDRGYYNEQFF. The CDR3 coding sequence is TGTGCCACCAGTGACAGGGGTTACTACAATGAGCAGTTCTTC.

This clonotype turned up a few times. The chain uses TRBV29-1 and TRBJ1-2; perhaps TRBD1 as D (6 bases). Germline CDR1 and CDR2: SQVTM and ANQGSEA. The CDR3 length is 12 residues. V was trimmed by 6 bases and J by 1 base, leaving 9 bases between them. CDR3 residues: CSVMDSNYGYTF. CDR3 in DNA: TGCAGCGTGATGGACAGTAACTATGGCTACACCTTC.

This clonotype has only a few counts. The chain uses TRBV7-8 and TRBJ1-2; the match to TRBD1 covers 11 bases. The V gene's germline CDR1 is SGHVS and CDR2 FQNEAQ. The ends lost 3 bases at V and 6 bases at J; junction bases unmatched: 3. The CDR3 is 14 residues long. The CDR3 nucleotides are TGTGCCAGCAGCTTCGGACAGGGGGCGGATGGCTACACCTTC. The encoded protein is CASSFGQGADGYTF.

V and J are TRBV7-9 and TRBJ1-1, with 9 bases fitting TRBD1. CDR1 is SEHNR, CDR2 FQNEAQ, per germline (reference sequence). With 5 bases clipped from V and 3 bases from J, the junction kept 7 bases outside the gene matches. This CDR3 is built from 15 residues. DNA of the CDR3: TGTGCCAGCAGCCGCCAGGACAGGGGTGACACTGAAGCTTTCTTT. Protein: CASSRQDRGDTEAFF.